These 30 T cell receptor beta chains share one sample of origin, sequenced in a study of cytomegalovirus exposure and HLA in healthy donors. Both 60 Vbeta primers and 13 Jbeta primers went into the PCR. The protocol was immunoSEQ multiplex PCR, while the TCRdb copy is restricted to in-frame clones and leaves out a portion. Among about 150,000 clones listed, about 76% were seen once. The specimen sequenced was PBMCs. These receptors were obtained from a man aged 25-45 years in good health and CMV-seropositive.

This sequence joins TRBV19 and TRBJ1-1; D may be TRBD1 (6 bases). V lost 8 bases and J lost 5, with 15 bases in between. The CDR3 sequence is 13 residues long. Germline V gives CDR1 LNHDA, CDR2 SQIVND (reference sequence). The DNA of the CDR3 is TGTGCCAGTCGGCGAGGGAGGGGGACTGAAGCTTTCTTT. It is translated as CASRRGRGTEAFF. The full variable domain, completed using reference TRBV19 and TRBJ1-1, is DGGITQSPKYLFRKEGQNVTLSCEQNLNHDAMYWYRQDPGQGLRLIYYSQIVNDFQKGDIAEGYSVSREKKESFPLTVTSAQKNPTAFYLCASRRGRGTEAFFGQGTRLTVV.

Remarks on this clone: At the DNA level, this CDR3 is encoded by other sequences in the same sample as well. The chain is built from TRBV7-2 and TRBJ1-5; tentative D call: TRBD1 (5 bases). CDR3 length equals 14 residues. V was pared by 1 base and J by 3 bases, with 7 bases between. Germline CDR1 reads SGHTA; CDR2 reads FQGNSA. CDR3 amino acids: CASSLGQSNQPQHF. The CDR3 DNA sequence: TGTGCCAGCAGCTTAGGACAGTCCAATCAGCCCCAGCATTTT.

The chain is built from TRBV5-6 and TRBJ1-5; D remains unclear. The CDR3 has 12 amino acids. The germline CDR1 and CDR2 sequences are SGHDT and YYEEEE. V gave up 3 bases and J gave up 5 bases, with 6 bases separating them. The CDR3 DNA is TGTGCCAGCAGCTCTTCGGATCAGCCCCAGCATTTT. Its protein is CASSSSDQPQHF.

V usage is TRBV19 and J usage is TRBJ2-7; 7 bases line up with TRBD1. Germline CDR1 and CDR2: LNHDA and SQIVND (reference sequence). V lost 1 base to trimming and J lost 1 base; unmatched junction nucleotides: 1. The CDR3 is made up of 14 amino acids. The CDR3 DNA reads as TGTGCCAGTAGTATAGCGACAGGGTCCTACGAGCAGTACTTC. It specifies CASSIATGSYEQYF.

V usage is TRBV6-5 and J usage is TRBJ1-2; the D gene is possibly TRBD1 (5 bases). This CDR3 comprises 15 residues. V was trimmed by 6 bases and J by 4 bases, leaving 18 bases between them. Looked up from germline, CDR1 is MNHEY and CDR2 is SVGAGI. The CDR3 region has the DNA TGTGCCAGCAGAAAGGGGCAGCAAAGCTCCTATGGCTACACCTTC. Translated, it gives CASRKGQQSSYGYTF.

The V call is TRBV9, the J call TRBJ2-3; TRBD2 aligns across 10 bases. Germline V CDR1 and CDR2: SGDLS, YYNGEE. V lost 4 bases to trimming and J lost 2 bases; unmatched junction nucleotides: 7. CDR3 size: 16 residues. CDR3 protein: CASSIQAGGVTDTQYF. In DNA form, the CDR3 reads TGTGCCAGCAGCATACAAGCGGGAGGGGTCACAGATACGCAGTATTTT.

V is TRBV15 and J is TRBJ1-2, with a tentative D call TRBD1 (5 bases). This CDR3 is built from 15 residues. Germline V gene sequence: CDR1 LNHNV, CDR2 YYDKDF (reference sequence). Deletions cut 0 bases from V and 5 bases from J, with 13 bases between. The CDR3: CATSRDSQGTYGYTF. CDR3 in DNA: TGTGCCACCAGCAGAGATAGCCAGGGAACTTATGGCTACACCTTC.

V gene TRBV6-1 combines with J gene TRBJ1-1; possibly TRBD1 for D (5 bases). Between the trimmed V and J ends, which lost 7 bases and 2 bases, there was a span of 14 bases. Germline V gene sequence: CDR1 MNHNS, CDR2 SASEGT. The CDR3 consists of 14 residues. Here the CDR3 DNA reads TGTGCCAGCATTCTGACAGCCGGCAACACTGAAGCTTTCTTT. It specifies CASILTAGNTEAFF.

The chain employs TRBV7-2 and TRBJ2-5, with D perhaps matching TRBD1 (6 bases). The CDR3 consists of 14 residues. Germline-derived CDR1 and CDR2 are SGHTA and FQGNSA. Trimming cost V 2 bases and J 3 bases, with 10 bases left between them. As DNA, the CDR3 is TGTGCCAGCAGCTTATACAGGGCAAAAGAGACCCAGTACTTC. As protein: CASSLYRAKETQYF.

This clone was observed a handful of times. The chain links TRBV29-1 to TRBJ1-4; perhaps TRBD1 as D (6 bases). The V and J ends lost 5 bases and 11 bases respectively, with 12 bases between them. The CDR3 has 11 amino acids. Per the germline V gene, CDR1 is SQVTM and CDR2 is ANQGSEA. The DNA for the CDR3 is TGCAGCGTTCGGGACACTGAGAAACTGTTTTTT. Translating it yields CSVRDTEKLFF.

This chain links TRBV30 with TRBJ1-5; TRBD1 matches 8 bases. CDR1 is GTSNPN and CDR2 is SVGIG in the germline V gene (reference sequence). The V segment lost 4 bases and the J segment 1 base; nucleotides outside the gene matches: 15. The CDR3 length is 18 residues. In nucleotides, the CDR3 is TGTGCCTGGATCGGCGGTAGGACAGGGACGCAAAGCAATCAGCCCCAGCATTTT. Translated, it gives CAWIGGRTGTQSNQPQHF.

V usage is TRBV4-1 and J usage is TRBJ1-5, with unresolved D. CDR1 is MGHRA, CDR2 YSYEKL, per germline. The CDR3 loop spans 15 amino acids. The V gene lost 3 bases and the J gene lost 2 bases, with 11 bases spanning the gap. In DNA, the CDR3 is TGCGCCAGCAGCCACCAAGACGGGGGCAATCAGCCCCAGCATTTT. This sequence encodes CASSHQDGGNQPQHF.

The chain links TRBV4-3 to TRBJ1-5, with 8 bases fitting TRBD1. Germline V gene lookup returns CDR1 LGHNA and CDR2 YSLEER. The trim removed 1 base at V and 6 bases at J, leaving 2 bases unmatched. The CDR3 loop spans 14 amino acids. In nucleotides, the CDR3 is TGCGCCAGCAGCCAAGGGACAGGGCTTCAGCCCCAGCATTTT. It translates to CASSQGTGLQPQHF.

V and J are TRBV7-2 and TRBJ2-1; maybe TRBD2 (5 bases). Germline V gives CDR1 SGHTA, CDR2 FQGNSA. The CDR3 is 13 residues long. The V gene lost 5 bases and the J gene lost 8 bases, with 13 bases spanning the gap. The CDR3 bases are TGTGCCAGCAGCCGATCAAGCGGAGATGAGCAGTTCTTC. This sequence encodes CASSRSSGDEQFF.

Note on this clone: At one boundary the junction diverges from the germline segment, which might be a read error. This chain uses TRBV5-1 with TRBJ1-2; D remains ambiguous. Germline-derived CDR1 and CDR2 are SGHRS and YFSETQ. The CDR3 has 14 residues. DNA for the CDR3: TGCGCCAGTAGTCAAAGTAATACTAACTATGTCTACACCTTC. Its translation is CASSQSNTNYVYTF.

This clone was observed a single time. The V and J genes are TRBV7-9 and TRBJ1-2; the D gene is possibly TRBD1 (5 bases). Germline V gene sequence: CDR1 SEHNR, CDR2 FQNEAQ (reference sequence). The CDR3 covers 14 residues. The V gene lost 1 base and the J gene lost 2 bases, with 8 bases spanning the gap. For the CDR3, the DNA is TGTGCCAGCAGCTTAGGTTCAGGGAACTATGGCTACACCTTC. Translating gives CASSLGSGNYGYTF.

In the case of this clone: In the same sample, other DNA sequences code for this CDR3. The CDR3 DNA reads TGTGCCAGCTCAGCTGACAGGGATCAGCCCCAGCATTTT. Its protein product is CASSADRDQPQHF. The chain uses TRBV18 and TRBJ1-5, with 7 bases that match TRBD1. The CDR3 runs 13 residues. Germline V gene sequence: CDR1 KGHSH, CDR2 LQKENI. J gave up 5 bases and V 5 bases, and 3 bases lay outside the gene matches.

The gene calls are TRBV12-5 and TRBJ2-2, with TRBD1 matching over 9 bases. The CDR3 runs 18 residues. CDR1 and CDR2 (germline): LGHNT, FRNRAP. J gave up 4 bases and V 5 bases, and 14 bases lay outside the gene matches. DNA for the CDR3: TGTGCTAGTGGTCCCCTGCCACAGGGGGCCCTCGGCACCGGGGAGCTGTTTTTT. Encoded protein: CASGPLPQGALGTGELFF.

This chain connects TRBV15 to TRBJ1-6, with 7 bases identical to TRBD1. V lost 0 bases, J lost 10 bases, and 6 bases stayed unmatched. Germline CDR1 is LNHNV and CDR2 is YYDKDF (reference sequence). The length of the CDR3 is 15 residues. The CDR3 here is CATSRDPTGVSPLHF. The CDR3 DNA reads as TGTGCCACCAGCAGAGATCCTACAGGGGTGTCACCCCTCCACTTT.

V usage is TRBV7-6 and J usage is TRBJ1-3; TRBD1 aligns across 7 bases. Germline CDR1 reads SGHVS; CDR2 reads FNYEAQ. J gave up 4 bases and V 5 bases, and 11 bases lay outside the gene matches. The CDR3 loop spans 16 amino acids. The chain's CDR3 is CASSPRLRGGGNTIYF. CDR3 sequence (DNA): TGTGCCAGCAGCCCCCGTCTCCGAGGGGGCGGAAACACCATATATTTT.

Comment on this clone: One junction end does not reproduce the germline sequence, and a read error may be involved. CDR3 protein: CVSSQVRGSEQDTQYF. DNA for the CDR3: TGCGTCAGCAGCCAAGTCCGCGGATCGGAGCAAGATACGCAGTATTTT. J is TRBJ2-3 and V is TRBV4-3; no reliable D call. The CDR3 covers 16 residues. Germline V lookup: CDR1 LGHNA, CDR2 YSLEER.

The rearrangement links TRBV18 to TRBJ2-7; 9 positions match TRBD2. Germline V gene lookup returns CDR1 KGHSH and CDR2 LQKENI. With 0 bases clipped from V and 4 bases from J, the junction kept 16 bases outside the gene matches. This CDR3 has 19 residues. The CDR3 DNA follows: TGTGCCAGCTCACCACCGAGCGGGGCTTCGCGGGAGGGCCGATACGAGCAGTACTTC. As protein: CASSPPSGASREGRYEQYF.

Details on this clone: Other nucleotide sequences from this sample produce the same CDR3. V usage is TRBV29-1 and J usage is TRBJ2-3; possible D gene TRBD2, 7 bases. Germline values: CDR1 SQVTM, CDR2 ANQGSEA. This CDR3 is built from 13 residues. Trimming stripped 4 bases from V and 5 bases from J, with 13 bases between. CDR3 bases: TGCAGCGTTGGGGGGGGGCTCGGAGATACGCAGTATTTT. This gives the protein CSVGGGLGDTQYF.

This chain connects TRBV15 to TRBJ2-5; TRBD1 agrees at 10 bases. Germline V CDR1 and CDR2: LNHNV, YYDKDF (reference sequence). This CDR3 is built from 16 residues. V shed 2 bases, J shed 5 bases, and the junction held 8 bases outside the gene matches. CDR3: CATSRSGTGVWETQYF. In DNA form, the CDR3 reads TGTGCCACCAGCAGATCAGGGACAGGGGTGTGGGAGACCCAGTACTTC.

V and J are TRBV1 and TRBJ2-7; the table calls TRBD2, which could not be checked here. TRBV1 counts as a pseudogene. There are 15 residues in the CDR3. DNA for the CDR3: TGCACCAGCAGCCATCGGACTAGCGGGGGGTTGGAGCAGTACTTC. The encoded protein is CTSSHRTSGGLEQYF.

This clone occurred once. The chain joins TRBV5-1 to TRBJ1-1; no clear D. Germline V gives CDR1 SGHRS, CDR2 YFSETQ. Trimming shortened V by 0 bases and J by 2 bases, and 11 bases separated the two germline ends. The CDR3 contains 15 residues. The CDR3 region is CASSLEGQANTEAFF. CDR3 in DNA: TGCGCCAGCAGCTTGGAAGGCCAGGCCAACACTGAAGCTTTCTTT. Full variable domain (missing parts from reference TRBV5-1 and TRBJ1-1): KAGVTQTPRYLIKTRGQQVTLSCSPISGHRSVSWYQQTPGQGLQFLFEYFSETQRNKGNFPGRFSGRQFSNSRSEMNVSTLELGDSALYLCASSLEGQANTEAFFGQGTRLTVV.

V is TRBV19 and J is TRBJ2-7; D might be TRBD1 (6 bases). The CDR3 is 14 amino acids. Germline CDR1 LNHDA, CDR2 SQIVND (reference sequence). V shed 4 bases and J shed 3 bases, with 13 bases lying between them. This chain's CDR3 is CASSTRDIHYEQYF. CDR3 bases: TGTGCCAGTAGTACCCGGGACATACACTACGAGCAGTACTTC.

V is TRBV5-1 and J is TRBJ2-1; the D gene is possibly TRBD1 (6 bases). The germline V gene has CDR1 SGHRS and CDR2 YFSETQ. Trimming shortened V by 2 bases and J by 1 base, and 10 bases separated the two germline ends. The CDR3 is 15 residues long. CDR3: CASSLWTDSYNEQFF. CDR3 DNA sequence: TGCGCCAGCAGCTTATGGACAGATTCCTACAATGAGCAGTTCTTC.

The chain uses TRBV9 and TRBJ1-1, with 7 bases aligning to TRBD1. The junction had 7 bases not matched to a gene; V was cut back by 4 bases and J by 1 base. CDR1 and CDR2 (germline): SGDLS, YYNGEE. The CDR3 has 15 amino acids. CDR3 region: CASSPHGQANTEAFF. CDR3 bases: TGTGCCAGCAGCCCCCATGGACAGGCGAACACTGAAGCTTTCTTT.

V gene TRBV18 combines with J gene TRBJ1-2; D is possibly TRBD1 (6 bases). Germline V lookup: CDR1 KGHSH, CDR2 LQKENI. V was clipped by 3 bases and J by 4 bases, with 15 bases between them. CDR3 length: 15 residues. The CDR3 is CASSPTSDSLYGYTF. CDR3 coding DNA: TGTGCCAGCTCACCGACCTCGGACAGCCTCTATGGCTACACCTTC.